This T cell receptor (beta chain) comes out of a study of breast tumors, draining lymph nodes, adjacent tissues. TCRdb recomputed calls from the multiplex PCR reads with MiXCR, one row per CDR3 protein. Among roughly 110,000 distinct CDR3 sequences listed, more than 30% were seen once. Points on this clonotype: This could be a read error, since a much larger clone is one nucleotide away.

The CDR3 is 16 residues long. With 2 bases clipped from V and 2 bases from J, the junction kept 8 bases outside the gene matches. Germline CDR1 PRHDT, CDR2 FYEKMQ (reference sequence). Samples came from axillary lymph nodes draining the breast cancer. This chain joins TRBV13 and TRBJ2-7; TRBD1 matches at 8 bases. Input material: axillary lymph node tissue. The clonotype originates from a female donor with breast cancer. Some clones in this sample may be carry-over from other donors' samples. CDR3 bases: TGTGCCAGCAGCTTACTAGGGACAGGTCCCCCCTACGAGCAGTACTTC. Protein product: CASSLLGTGPPYEQYF. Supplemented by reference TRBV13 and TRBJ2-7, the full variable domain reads AAGVIQSPRHLIKEKRETATLKCYPIPRHDTVYWYQQGPGQDPQFLISFYEKMQSDKGSIPDRFSAQQFSDYHSELNMSSLELGDSALYFCASSLLGTGPPYEQYFGPGTRLTVT.